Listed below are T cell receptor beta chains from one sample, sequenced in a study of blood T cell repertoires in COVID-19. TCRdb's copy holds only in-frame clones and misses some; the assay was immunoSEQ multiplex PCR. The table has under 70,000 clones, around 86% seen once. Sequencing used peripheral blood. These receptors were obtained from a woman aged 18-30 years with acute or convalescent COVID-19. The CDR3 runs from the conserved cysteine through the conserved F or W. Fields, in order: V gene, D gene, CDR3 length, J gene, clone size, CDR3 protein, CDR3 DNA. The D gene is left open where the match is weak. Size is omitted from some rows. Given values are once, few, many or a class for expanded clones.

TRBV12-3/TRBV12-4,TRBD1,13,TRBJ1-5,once,CASSLQGDQPQHF,TGTGCCAGCAGTTTACAGGGGGATCAGCCCCAGCATTTT
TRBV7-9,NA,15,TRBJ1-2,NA,CASSRSGLLNYGYTF,TGTGCCAGCAGCCGTTCCGGACTGTTAAACTATGGCTACACCTTC
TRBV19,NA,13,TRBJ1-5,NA,CASSIQVNQPQHF,TGTGCCAGTAGTATACAGGTTAATCAGCCCCAGCATTTT
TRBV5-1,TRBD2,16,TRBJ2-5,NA,CASSLNLAGSLGTQYF,TGCGCCAGCAGCCTCAATCTAGCGGGGTCATTAGGTACCCAGTACTTC
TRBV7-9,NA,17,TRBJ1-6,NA,CASSLVRGSSYNSPLHF,TGTGCCAGCAGCTTAGTAAGGGGGAGCTCCTATAATTCACCCCTCCACTTT
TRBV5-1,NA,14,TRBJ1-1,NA,CASSETDSNTEAFF,TGCGCCAGCAGCGAGACGGACTCGAACACTGAAGCTTTCTTT
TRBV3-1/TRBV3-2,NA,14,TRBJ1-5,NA,CASSQGLRNQPQHF,TGTGCCAGCAGCCAGGGACTGCGCAATCAGCCCCAGCATTTT
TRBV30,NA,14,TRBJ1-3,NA,CAWSETGFGNTIYF,TGTGCCTGGAGTGAAACGGGATTTGGAAACACCATATATTTT
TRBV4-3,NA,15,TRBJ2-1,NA,CASSQDASSYNEQFF,TGCGCCAGCAGCCAAGACGCTAGCTCCTACAATGAGCAGTTCTTC
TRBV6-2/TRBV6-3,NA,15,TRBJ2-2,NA,CASSKTSGNTGELFF,TGTGCCAGCAGTAAAACAAGCGGGAACACCGGGGAGCTGTTTTTT
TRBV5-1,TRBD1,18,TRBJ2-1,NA,CASSGTERDRGKYNEQFF,TGCGCCAGCAGCGGCACGGAGAGGGACAGGGGGAAGTACAATGAGCAGTTCTTC
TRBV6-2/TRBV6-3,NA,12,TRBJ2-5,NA,CASSYRVETQYF,TGTGCCAGCAGCTATCGCGTGGAGACCCAGTACTTC
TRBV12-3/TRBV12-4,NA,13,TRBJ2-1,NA,CASSGTSSDEQFF,TGTGCCAGCAGTGGGACTTCGTCCGATGAGCAGTTCTTC
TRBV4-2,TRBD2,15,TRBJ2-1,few,CASSHSGGVYNEQFF,TGTGCCAGCAGCCATAGCGGGGGGGTTTACAATGAGCAGTTCTTC
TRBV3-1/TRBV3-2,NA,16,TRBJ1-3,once,CASSQDSGGPGNTIYF,TGTGCCAGCAGCCAAGATTCGGGGGGCCCTGGAAACACCATATATTTT
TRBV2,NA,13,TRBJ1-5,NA,CASDQGLNQPQHF,TGTGCCAGCGATCAGGGGTTGAATCAGCCCCAGCATTTT
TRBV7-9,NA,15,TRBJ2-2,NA,CASSFSFGSTGELFF,TGTGCCAGCAGCTTTTCTTTCGGGTCCACCGGGGAGCTGTTTTTT
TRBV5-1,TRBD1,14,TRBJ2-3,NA,CASSDRGATDTQYF,TGCGCCAGCAGCGACAGGGGCGCCACAGATACGCAGTATTTT
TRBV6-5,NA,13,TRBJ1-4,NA,CASSYREGEKLFF,TGTGCCAGCAGTTACCGGGAAGGTGAAAAACTGTTTTTT
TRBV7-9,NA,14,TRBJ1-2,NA,CASSLDRAVGGYTF,TGTGCCAGCAGCTTAGACAGGGCCGTAGGTGGCTACACCTTC
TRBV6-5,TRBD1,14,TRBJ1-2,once,CASSSPDRSYGYTF,TGTGCCAGCAGTTCCCCGGACAGGAGCTATGGCTACACCTTC
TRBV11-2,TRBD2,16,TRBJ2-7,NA,CASSLEGREGLDEQYF,TGTGCCAGCAGCTTAGAAGGGCGGGAGGGCCTCGACGAGCAGTACTTC
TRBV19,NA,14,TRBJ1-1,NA,CASSISGTLTEAFF,TGTGCCAGTAGTATCTCGGGAACACTCACTGAAGCTTTCTTT
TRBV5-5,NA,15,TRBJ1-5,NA,CASSFGIRGMAPQHF,TGTGCCAGCAGCTTTGGAATTAGAGGTATGGCACCCCAGCATTTT
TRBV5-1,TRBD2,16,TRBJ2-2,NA,CASSLRLAENTGELFF,TGCGCCAGCAGCTTGCGACTAGCGGAGAACACCGGGGAGCTGTTTTTT
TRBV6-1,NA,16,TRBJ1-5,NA,CASSGGLMYSNQPQHF,TGTGCCAGCAGTGGGGGACTGATGTATAGCAATCAGCCCCAGCATTTT
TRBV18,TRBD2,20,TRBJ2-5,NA,CASSTIPGLAGGPMRETQYF,TGTGCCAGCTCAACGATTCCGGGACTAGCGGGAGGGCCTATGAGAGAGACCCAGTACTTC
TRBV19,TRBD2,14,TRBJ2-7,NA,CASSIGTSGYEQYF,TGTGCCAGTAGTATCGGGACTAGCGGCTACGAGCAGTACTTC
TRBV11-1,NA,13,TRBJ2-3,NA,CASSPGTKDTQYF,TGTGCCAGCAGCCCAGGGACAAAGGATACGCAGTATTTT
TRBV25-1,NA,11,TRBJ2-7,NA,CASRNTYEQYF,TGTGCCAGCCGCAACACCTACGAGCAGTACTTC
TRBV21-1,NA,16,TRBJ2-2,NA,CASSQGRDREAGELFF,TGTGCCAGCAGCCAGGGGCGGGACAGGGAGGCCGGGGAGCTGTTTTTT
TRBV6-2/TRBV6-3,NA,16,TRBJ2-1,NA,CASSYSTHSSSDEQFF,TGTGCCAGCAGTTACTCGACGCATTCTAGCAGCGATGAGCAGTTCTTC
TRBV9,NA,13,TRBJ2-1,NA,CASSKTAGGHQFF,TGTGCCAGCAGCAAGACCGCTGGGGGCCATCAGTTCTTC
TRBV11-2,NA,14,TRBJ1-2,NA,CASSPHTTNYGYTF,TGTGCCAGCAGCCCCCACACCACTAACTATGGCTACACCTTC
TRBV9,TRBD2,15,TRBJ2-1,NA,CASSVGEGIYNEQFF,TGTGCCAGCAGCGTAGGGGAGGGGATCTACAATGAGCAGTTCTTC
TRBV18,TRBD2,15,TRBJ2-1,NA,CASSPRTSVYNEQFF,TGTGCCAGCTCACCTAGGACTAGCGTCTACAATGAGCAGTTCTTC
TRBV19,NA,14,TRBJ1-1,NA,CASRNRERDTEAFF,TGTGCCAGTAGAAACCGGGAGCGGGACACTGAAGCTTTCTTT
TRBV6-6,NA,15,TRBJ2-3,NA,CASSLRDLSTDTQYF,TGTGCCAGCAGCCTCCGGGACTTAAGCACAGATACGCAGTATTTT
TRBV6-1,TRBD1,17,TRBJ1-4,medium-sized,CASSEEGTGVGNEKLFF,TGTGCCAGCAGTGAAGAGGGGACAGGGGTCGGAAATGAAAAACTGTTTTTT
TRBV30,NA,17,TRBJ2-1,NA,CAWSEGTQADSYNEQFF,TGTGCCTGGAGTGAAGGTACCCAGGCTGACTCCTACAATGAGCAGTTCTTC
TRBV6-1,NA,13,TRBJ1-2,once,CASSETGYYGYTF,TGTGCCAGCAGTGAGACAGGTTACTATGGCTACACCTTC
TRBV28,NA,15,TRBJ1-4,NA,CASNPAESGNEKLFF,TGTGCCAGCAACCCAGCGGAGTCGGGGAATGAAAAACTGTTTTTT
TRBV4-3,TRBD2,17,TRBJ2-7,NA,CASRKLAGTPNSYEQYF,TGCGCCAGCAGGAAACTAGCGGGGACCCCTAATTCTTACGAGCAGTACTTC
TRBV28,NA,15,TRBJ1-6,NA,CASSFATGMGSPLHF,TGTGCCAGCAGTTTCGCTACAGGGATGGGCTCACCCCTCCACTTT
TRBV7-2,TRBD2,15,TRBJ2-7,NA,CASSKLAGVSYEQYF,TGTGCCAGCAGCAAACTAGCGGGGGTTTCCTACGAGCAGTACTTC
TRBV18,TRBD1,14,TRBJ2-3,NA,CASSLRGRIDTQYF,TGTGCCAGCTCACTTAGGGGGCGCATAGATACGCAGTATTTT
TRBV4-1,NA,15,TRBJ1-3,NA,CASSQEGQLGNTIYF,TGCGCCAGCAGCCAAGAGGGGCAGCTCGGAAACACCATATATTTT
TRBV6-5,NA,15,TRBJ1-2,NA,CASSFRDIGDYGYTF,TGTGCCAGCAGTTTTCGGGACATTGGGGACTATGGCTACACCTTC
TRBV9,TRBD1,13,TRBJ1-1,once,CASSVTGRTEAFF,TGTGCCAGCAGCGTGACAGGGCGTACTGAAGCTTTCTTT
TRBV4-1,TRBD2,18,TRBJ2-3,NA,CASSQDASGGRRTDTQYF,TGCGCCAGCAGCCAAGACGCTAGCGGGGGCCGTCGCACAGATACGCAGTATTTT
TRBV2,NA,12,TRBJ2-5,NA,CASSAGMETQYF,TGTGCCAGCAGTGCAGGGATGGAGACCCAGTACTTC
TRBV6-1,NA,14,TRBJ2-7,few,CASSESVGHYEQYF,TGTGCCAGCAGTGAGTCAGTGGGACACTACGAGCAGTACTTC
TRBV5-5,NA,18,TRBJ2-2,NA,CASSWERQVGTNTGELFF,TGTGCCAGCAGCTGGGAAAGACAGGTGGGGACGAACACCGGGGAGCTGTTTTTT
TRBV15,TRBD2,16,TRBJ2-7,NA,CATSRAGLAGLGEQYF,TGTGCCACCAGCAGAGCCGGACTAGCGGGTTTAGGCGAGCAGTACTTC
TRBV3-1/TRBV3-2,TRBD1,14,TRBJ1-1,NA,CASSPTLGQGLSFF,TGTGCCAGCAGCCCAACCCTTGGACAGGGGTTGTCTTTCTTT
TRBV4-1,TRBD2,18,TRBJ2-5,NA,CASSQDQGASGGLETQYF,TGCGCCAGCAGCCAAGATCAAGGTGCTAGCGGGGGGTTAGAGACCCAGTACTTC
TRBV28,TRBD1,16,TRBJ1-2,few,CASRRVGDRGWYGYTF,TGTGCCAGCAGGCGGGTAGGGGACAGGGGGTGGTATGGCTACACCTTC
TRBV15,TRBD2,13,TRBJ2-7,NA,CATSRDSGHEQYF,TGTGCCACCAGCAGAGATAGCGGGCACGAGCAGTACTTC